This TCR beta chain was recorded in a study of human T cells and chemical hapten exposure. This clonotype turned up a few times. The CDR3 runs to 14 residues. J gave up 3 bases and V 7 bases, and 3 bases lay outside the gene matches. CDR1 is ENHRY, CDR2 SYGVKD, per germline. TCRdb ran MiXCR on the RACE reads and lists one entry per CDR3 protein. The sample yields roughly 380,000 distinct CDR3 sequences, 5% to 6.5% seen once. The time point here: pre-sensitization, week 0. Treatment meaning: therapeutic diphenylcyclopropenone sensitization with weekly scalp DPC. The input for sequencing was whole blood, taken in connection with sensitization to the hapten diphenylcyclopropenone (DPC). The sequence was collected from a woman aged 45-65 years with alopecia areata. Some clones in this sample may be carry-over from other donors' samples. The rearrangement links TRBV10-3 to TRBJ2-3, with TRBD2 identical over 11 bases. CDR3 sequence reads: CAINLAGGTDTQYF. DNA of the CDR3: TGTGCCATCAATCTAGCGGGAGGTACAGATACGCAGTATTTT.